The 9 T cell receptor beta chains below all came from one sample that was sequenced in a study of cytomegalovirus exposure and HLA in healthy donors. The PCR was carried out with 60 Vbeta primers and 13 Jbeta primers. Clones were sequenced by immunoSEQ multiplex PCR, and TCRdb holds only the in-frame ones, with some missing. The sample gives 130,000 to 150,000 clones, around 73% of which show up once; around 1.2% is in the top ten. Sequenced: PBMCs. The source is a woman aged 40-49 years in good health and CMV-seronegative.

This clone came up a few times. DNA for the CDR3: TGTGCCAGCAGCTTAGCAGGGGGCGGCTACGAGCAGTACTTC. Translating gives CASSLAGGGYEQYF. The chain is built from TRBV7-3 and TRBJ2-5; 8 bases are shared with TRBD1. The DNA end is a closer match to TRBJ2-7, so the J assignment may be wrong. The germline gives CDR1 SGHTA, CDR2 FQGTGA. This CDR3 contains 14 residues.

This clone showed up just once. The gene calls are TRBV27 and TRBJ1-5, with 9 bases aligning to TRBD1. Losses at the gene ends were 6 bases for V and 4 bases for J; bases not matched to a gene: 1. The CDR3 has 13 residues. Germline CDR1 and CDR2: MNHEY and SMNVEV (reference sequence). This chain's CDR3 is CASRGQGNQPQHF. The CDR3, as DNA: TGTGCCAGCAGAGGACAGGGGAATCAGCCCCAGCATTTT.

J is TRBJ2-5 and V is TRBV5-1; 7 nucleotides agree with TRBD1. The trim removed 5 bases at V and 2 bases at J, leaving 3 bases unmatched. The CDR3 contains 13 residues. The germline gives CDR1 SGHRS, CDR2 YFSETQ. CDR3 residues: CASSPTGQETQYF. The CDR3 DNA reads TGCGCCAGCAGTCCGACAGGGCAAGAGACCCAGTACTTC.

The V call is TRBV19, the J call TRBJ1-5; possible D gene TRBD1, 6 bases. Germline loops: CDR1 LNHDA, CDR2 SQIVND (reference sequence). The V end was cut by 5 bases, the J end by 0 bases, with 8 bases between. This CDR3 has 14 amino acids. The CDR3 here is CASSYRDSNQPQHF. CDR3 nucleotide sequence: TGTGCCAGTAGTTACAGGGATAGCAATCAGCCCCAGCATTTT.

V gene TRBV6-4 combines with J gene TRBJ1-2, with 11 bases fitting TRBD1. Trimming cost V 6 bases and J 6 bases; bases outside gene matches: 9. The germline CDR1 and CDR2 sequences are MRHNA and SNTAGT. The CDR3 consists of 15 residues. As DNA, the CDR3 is TGTGCCAGCAGCTTAGAACGGACAGGGGGCCATGGCTACACCTTC. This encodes CASSLERTGGHGYTF.

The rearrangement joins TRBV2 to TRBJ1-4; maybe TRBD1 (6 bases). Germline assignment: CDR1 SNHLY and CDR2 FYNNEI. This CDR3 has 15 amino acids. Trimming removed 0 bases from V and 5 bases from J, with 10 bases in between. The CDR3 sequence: CASSEAFQGNEKLFF. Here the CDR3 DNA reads TGTGCCAGCAGTGAAGCGTTCCAGGGGAATGAAAAACTGTTTTTT.

CDR3 residues: CASSVAGSSGLYNEQFF. CDR3 coding DNA: TGTGCCAGCAGCGTAGCTGGGTCTAGCGGACTCTACAATGAGCAGTTCTTC. The gene calls are TRBV9 and TRBJ2-1, with 7 positions matching TRBD2. J was trimmed by 3 bases and V by 0 bases; bases with no gene match: 9. Germline V gene data show CDR1 as SGDLS and CDR2 as YYNGEE. This CDR3 is 17 amino acids long.

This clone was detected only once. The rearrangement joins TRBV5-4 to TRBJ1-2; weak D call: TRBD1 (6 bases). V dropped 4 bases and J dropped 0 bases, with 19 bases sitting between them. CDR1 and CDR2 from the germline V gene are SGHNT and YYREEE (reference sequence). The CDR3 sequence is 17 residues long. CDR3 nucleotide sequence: TGTGCCAGCAGCGGGTGGACAGAGGATACAGCTAACTATGGCTACACCTTC. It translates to CASSGWTEDTANYGYTF.

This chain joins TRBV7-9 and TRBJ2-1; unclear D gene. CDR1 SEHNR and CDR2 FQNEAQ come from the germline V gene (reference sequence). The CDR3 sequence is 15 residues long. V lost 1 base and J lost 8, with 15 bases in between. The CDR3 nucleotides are TGTGCCAGCAGCTTAGTGTTAGCCGCGGTTCATGAGCAGTTCTTC. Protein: CASSLVLAAVHEQFF.